A single sample is the source of the 31 T cell receptor beta chains below, sequenced in a study of T cells in tumors after PD-1 blockade. TCRdb's table, derived via immunoSEQ multiplex PCR, lists solely in-frame clones and lacks some. The top ten hold about 4.5% of the sample, which has just under 65,000 clones, about 74% seen once. This sample comprised PBMCs, obtained after anti-PD-1 treatment. Receptors were obtained from a human donor with basal cell carcinoma.

This clone was picked up a small number of times. V usage is TRBV7-9 and J usage is TRBJ2-6; D assignment may be TRBD1 or TRBD2 (5 bases each). The CDR3 has 16 residues. CDR1 and CDR2 (germline): SEHNR, FQNEAQ (reference sequence). V shed 4 bases and J shed 0 bases, with 10 bases lying between them. The CDR3 loop is CASSSGRNSGANVLTF. In nucleotides, the CDR3 is TGTGCCAGCAGCTCGGGACGGAACTCTGGGGCCAACGTCCTGACTTTC. The whole variable domain, filled in from reference TRBV7-9 and TRBJ2-6, reads DTGVSQNPRHKITKRGQNVTFRCDPISEHNRLYWYRQTLGQGPEFLTYFQNEAQLEKSRLLSDRFSAERPKGSFSTLEIQRTEQGDSAMYLCASSSGRNSGANVLTFGAGSRLTVL.

The CDR3 here is CASSYRDEQYF. The CDR3, as DNA: TGTGCCAGCAGTTACAGGGACGAGCAGTACTTC. This rearrangement joins TRBV6-6 to TRBJ2-7; no reliable D call. The CDR3 contains 11 residues. Trimming left V 2 bases short and J 5 bases short, with 4 bases between. Germline V gene sequence: CDR1 MNHNY, CDR2 SVGAGI (reference sequence).

This rearrangement joins TRBV5-1 to TRBJ1-4; D possibly corresponds to TRBD1 (5 bases). This CDR3 contains 13 residues. Trimming shortened V by 0 bases and J by 11 bases, and 11 bases separated the two germline ends. Germline CDR1 reads SGHRS; CDR2 reads YFSETQ. For the CDR3, the DNA is TGCGCCAGCAGCTTGGTGGTGGGGGATAAACTGTTTTTT. Its protein product is CASSLVVGDKLFF.

The rearrangement links TRBV4-2 to TRBJ2-1, with 9 bases that match TRBD2. The length of the CDR3 is 15 residues. Per germline, CDR1 LGHNA and CDR2 YNFKEQ. The V segment lost 3 bases and the J segment 12 bases; nucleotides outside the gene matches: 12. CDR3 nucleotides: TGTGCCAGCAGCCACGCGGGGGGGCGGGAGGCGTGGCAGTTCTTC. This gives the protein CASSHAGGREAWQFF.

The rearrangement links TRBV7-9 to TRBJ2-1; 7 bases fit TRBD1. In germline, CDR1 is SEHNR, CDR2 FQNEAQ (reference sequence). The CDR3 loop spans 15 amino acids. J gave up 4 bases and V 5 bases, and 8 bases lay outside the gene matches. The CDR3 DNA reads as TGTGCCAGCAGCCCGACCGAACAGGGGTACAATGAGCAGTTCTTC. This translates into CASSPTEQGYNEQFF.

The chain carries TRBV4-2 and TRBJ2-1; 8 bases map to TRBD2. V dropped 4 bases and J dropped 4; count of bases not matched to a gene: 6. Germline CDR1 reads LGHNA; CDR2 reads YNFKEQ. This CDR3 contains 15 residues. CDR3 amino acids: CASSPTGGPYNEQFF. CDR3 nucleotide sequence: TGTGCCAGCAGCCCAACGGGGGGGCCATACAATGAGCAGTTCTTC.

This clone was picked up a small number of times. The chain is built from TRBV2 and TRBJ1-2; D remains ambiguous. Trimming took 5 bases from V and 3 from J, leaving 7 bases between them. The V gene's germline CDR1 is SNHLY and CDR2 FYNNEI. CDR3 length: 12 residues. The CDR3 loop is CASSPDYYGYTF. DNA of the CDR3: TGTGCCAGCAGTCCAGACTACTATGGCTACACCTTC.

The CDR3 spells CASRAASWTEAFF. The CDR3 bases are TGTGCCAGCAGGGCGGCCTCTTGGACTGAAGCTTTCTTT. This chain connects TRBV11-1 to TRBJ1-1; D ambiguous. Deletions cut 6 bases from V and 5 bases from J, with 13 bases between. The CDR3 has 13 amino acids. Germline-derived CDR1 and CDR2 are SGHAT and FQDESV (reference sequence).

A note on this clone: This sample also contains other DNA sequences that code for the same CDR3. The V gene is TRBV3-1 (or the pseudogene TRBV3-2), the J gene TRBJ2-2; D gene uncertain. Germline CDR1 reads LGHDT; CDR2 reads YNNKEL (reference sequence). V dropped 0 bases and J dropped 4 bases, with 12 bases sitting between them. CDR3 length: 16 amino acids. The CDR3, as DNA: TGTGCCAGCAGCCAAGATCGGGCCAGATCCACCGGGGAGCTGTTTTTT. It translates to CASSQDRARSTGELFF.

The chain employs TRBV4-1 and TRBJ2-1; D perhaps matches TRBD2 (7 bases). The CDR3 totals 16 residues. V was shortened by 5 bases and J by 0 bases, with 14 bases between the two germline ends. Germline CDR1 reads MGHRA; CDR2 reads YSYEKL. The chain's CDR3 is CASSSSGGPSYNEQFF. The DNA of the CDR3 is TGCGCCAGCAGCTCCTCGGGGGGCCCCTCCTACAATGAGCAGTTCTTC.

V usage is TRBV6-5 and J usage is TRBJ2-7; a possible D gene is TRBD1 (6 bases). The germline V and J ends were trimmed by 2 bases and 2 bases, with 10 bases remaining between them. Germline assignment: CDR1 MNHEY and CDR2 SVGAGI. This CDR3 region has 14 residues. For the CDR3, the DNA is TGTGCCAGCAGTTACGTACAGGGACCCTACGAGCAGTACTTC. Amino acid sequence: CASSYVQGPYEQYF.

V gene TRBV7-9 combines with J gene TRBJ2-3; maybe TRBD1 (6 bases). Germline values: CDR1 SEHNR, CDR2 FQNEAQ (reference sequence). The CDR3 has 13 residues. With 11 bases removed from V and 0 bases from J, the gap between germline ends came to 12 bases. The CDR3 region is CASLDSSTDTQYF. The CDR3 coding sequence is TGTGCCTCACTGGACAGTAGCACAGATACGCAGTATTTT.

The J gene is TRBJ2-7, the V gene TRBV18, with D perhaps matching TRBD2 (5 bases). The V gene's germline CDR1 is KGHSH and CDR2 LQKENI. V lost 2 bases, J lost 7 bases, and 6 bases lay in between. The CDR3 extends over 11 amino acids. CDR3 sequence reads: CASSPGREQYF. As DNA, the CDR3 is TGTGCCAGCTCACCAGGGAGAGAGCAGTACTTC.

This chain connects TRBV5-1 to TRBJ2-3; maybe TRBD2 (6 bases). Trimming removed 6 bases from V and 1 base from J, with 9 bases in between. The CDR3 contains 13 residues. Germline lookup yields CDR1 SGHRS and CDR2 YFSETQ. The CDR3 DNA reads TGCGCCAGCAAGACGGGGGGCACAGATACGCAGTATTTT. Its translation is CASKTGGTDTQYF.

This clone has just a few counts. The chain is built from TRBV20-1 and TRBJ1-1, with no clear D. The CDR3 totals 15 residues. CDR1 is DFQATT, CDR2 SNEGSKA, per germline (reference sequence). The ends were cut back, 3 bases at V and 1 base at J, with 15 bases in the middle. The CDR3 bases are TGCAGTGCTAGTCCAAGAGAGGGTAAGAACACTGAAGCTTTCTTT. This translates into CSASPREGKNTEAFF.

The chain links TRBV15 to TRBJ1-5, with unresolved D. V was pared by 5 bases and J by 6 bases, with 14 bases between. The germline CDR1 and CDR2 sequences are LNHNV and YYDKDF (reference sequence). This CDR3 comprises 14 residues. The CDR3 sequence is CATSEDDQSQPQHF. Written as DNA, the CDR3 is TGTGCCACCAGCGAAGATGATCAGAGTCAGCCCCAGCATTTT.

This chain connects TRBV5-4 to TRBJ2-1; D gene uncertain. Trimming shortened V by 5 bases and J by 6 bases, and 15 bases separated the two germline ends. CDR1 and CDR2 (germline): SGHNT, YYREEE (reference sequence). The CDR3 spans 14 residues. The CDR3 here is CASSSPPALNEQFF. The CDR3 DNA follows: TGTGCCAGCAGTTCCCCCCCTGCCCTCAATGAGCAGTTCTTC.

CDR3 sequence: CASSSRRAMNTEAFF. For the CDR3, the DNA is TGTGCCAGCAGTTCTCGGCGAGCTATGAACACTGAAGCTTTCTTT. V is TRBV27 and J is TRBJ1-1; D remains ambiguous. CDR3 length equals 15 residues. V was trimmed by 4 bases and J by 0 bases, leaving 12 bases between them. In germline, CDR1 is MNHEY, CDR2 SMNVEV (reference sequence).

Here the CDR3 reads CASSQATRLDDRDNEQFF. The CDR3, as DNA: TGTGCCAGCAGCCAAGCGACCCGACTAGATGACAGGGACAATGAGCAGTTCTTC. The chain carries TRBV4-2 and TRBJ2-1; tentative D call: TRBD1 (7 bases). Per the germline V gene, CDR1 is LGHNA and CDR2 is YNFKEQ. The CDR3 consists of 18 residues. Trimming stripped 1 base from V and 5 bases from J, with 21 bases between.

V is TRBV7-9 and J is TRBJ2-6; no definite D call. Germline V gene sequence: CDR1 SEHNR, CDR2 FQNEAQ (reference sequence). The germline V and J ends were trimmed by 8 bases and 0 bases, with 5 bases remaining between them. This CDR3 comprises 13 residues. In DNA form, the CDR3 reads TGTGCCAGCGGGCCCTCTGGGGCCAACGTCCTGACTTTC. Its protein is CASGPSGANVLTF.

This clone was seen only a few times. The chain recombines TRBV30 with TRBJ1-4; D possibly corresponds to TRBD1 (5 bases). With 5 bases removed from V and 10 bases from J, the gap between germline ends came to 8 bases. Germline CDR1 GTSNPN, CDR2 SVGIG (reference sequence). The CDR3 is 10 residues long. CDR3 protein: CAWDGGKLFF. The CDR3 nucleotides are TGTGCCTGGGACGGGGGAAAACTGTTTTTT.

This chain connects TRBV5-4 to TRBJ2-3; a possible D gene is TRBD1 (5 bases). CDR3 size: 17 residues. Germline V gene lookup returns CDR1 SGHNT and CDR2 YYREEE (reference sequence). V was cut by 2 bases and J by 0 bases, with 16 bases left in between. CDR3 in amino acids: CASSFPGSLYSTDTQYF. CDR3 nucleotides: TGTGCCAGCAGCTTCCCAGGGTCCCTTTATAGCACAGATACGCAGTATTTT.

CDR3: CASSTRDRGQDTQYF. The CDR3 DNA follows: TGTGCCAGCAGCACCCGGGACAGGGGGCAAGATACGCAGTATTTT. The V and J genes are TRBV3-1 (or the pseudogene TRBV3-2) and TRBJ2-3; 12 nucleotides align to TRBD1. V was pared by 5 bases and J by 5 bases, with 5 bases of the junction left unmatched. CDR1 and CDR2 from the germline V gene are LGHDT and YNNKEL (reference sequence). The CDR3 runs to 15 residues.

The chain has TRBV5-6 and TRBJ2-7, with D unresolved. The V end lost 5 bases, the J end lost 6 bases, and 15 bases lay between the germline ends. The germline V gene has CDR1 SGHDT and CDR2 YYEEEE. The CDR3 totals 13 residues. CDR3 nucleotide sequence: TGTGCCAGCAGTCACCTGTCGGGCAGCGAGCAGTACTTC. As protein: CASSHLSGSEQYF.

The chain uses TRBV7-2 and TRBJ2-1; D not resolved. The CDR3 runs to 14 residues. Trimming cost V 1 base and J 0 bases, with 4 bases left between them. The V gene's germline CDR1 is SGHTA and CDR2 FQGNSA. The CDR3 here is CASSLGASYNEQFF. The CDR3 DNA reads as TGTGCCAGCAGCTTAGGGGCCTCCTACAATGAGCAGTTCTTC.

The chain recombines TRBV6-6 with TRBJ2-6; 7 positions match TRBD2. Germline V CDR1 and CDR2: MNHNY, SVGAGI (reference sequence). The CDR3 is made up of 16 amino acids. The trim removed 6 bases at V and 0 bases at J, leaving 5 bases unmatched. The CDR3 sequence is CASSHGGSSGANVLTF. The DNA for the CDR3 is TGTGCCAGCAGCCACGGGGGGTCCTCTGGGGCCAACGTCCTGACTTTC.

This clone occurred a few times. The chain is built from TRBV3-1 (or the pseudogene TRBV3-2) and TRBJ2-2; the D call may be TRBD1 or TRBD2 (6 bases each). The V and J ends lost 5 bases and 0 bases respectively, with 10 bases between them. This CDR3 comprises 15 residues. Per germline, CDR1 LGHDT and CDR2 YNNKEL (reference sequence). CDR3 amino acids: CASSIGGANTGELFF. CDR3 nucleotide sequence: TGTGCCAGCAGCATCGGGGGCGCGAACACCGGGGAGCTGTTTTTT.

The chain couples TRBV3-1 (or the pseudogene TRBV3-2) to TRBJ2-1; 8 nucleotides line up with TRBD2. The germline CDR1 and CDR2 sequences are LGHDT and YNNKEL (reference sequence). The junction had 14 bases not matched to a gene; V was cut back by 4 bases and J by 6 bases. The CDR3 length is 17 residues. This chain's CDR3 is CASSRQGSSGPLNEQFF. The CDR3 DNA reads TGTGCCAGCAGCCGCCAGGGGTCTAGCGGGCCCCTCAATGAGCAGTTCTTC.

This clone has just one count. V is TRBV4-1 and J is TRBJ1-3; the D is unclear. V lost 4 bases, J lost 4 bases, and 14 bases lay in between. Germline-derived CDR1 and CDR2 are MGHRA and YSYEKL. The length of the CDR3 is 15 residues. The CDR3 reads CASSLGESQGNTIYF. The CDR3, as DNA: TGCGCCAGCAGCCTCGGGGAGTCTCAGGGAAACACCATATATTTT.

The chain combines TRBV30 with TRBJ1-2; the D gene is possibly TRBD1 (5 bases). The CDR3 spans 13 residues. The V end lost 2 bases, the J end lost 4 bases, and 11 bases lay between the germline ends. From germline, CDR1 is GTSNPN and CDR2 SVGIG (reference sequence). The CDR3 protein is CAWSREGLYGYTF. As DNA, the CDR3 is TGTGCCTGGAGTCGGGAGGGACTCTATGGCTACACCTTC.

V gene TRBV2 combines with J gene TRBJ1-6, with 7 nucleotides matching TRBD1. The CDR3 has 13 residues. The germline V gene has CDR1 SNHLY and CDR2 FYNNEI. J was trimmed by 9 bases and V by 6 bases; bases with no gene match: 5. CDR3: CASRQGIGSPLHF. The DNA for the CDR3 is TGTGCCAGCAGACAGGGGATCGGTTCACCCCTCCACTTT. Variable domain in full (rest from reference TRBV2 and TRBJ1-6): EPEVTQTPSHQVTQMGQEVILRCVPISNHLYFYWYRQILGQKVEFLVSFYNNEISEKSEIFDDQFSVERPDGSNFTLKIRSTKLEDSAMYFCASRQGIGSPLHFGNGTRLTVT.